A single sample gave rise to the 23 T cell receptor beta chains below, sequenced in a study of T-cell reconstitution after alpha-beta-depleted transplantation in children. A TCRbeta library incorporating unique molecular identifiers was prepared. TCRdb passed the PCR reads through MiXCR, listing each CDR3 protein once. The sample contains over 400,000 distinct CDR3 sequences, approximately 41% of which appear only once. This material consisted of PBMCs, taken before TCRalphabeta/CD19-depleted stem cell transplant. Receptors originate from a girl aged 2-15 years with aplastic anemia, due to receive a stem cell transplant.

V usage is TRBV6-1 and J usage is TRBJ2-7; D possibly uses TRBD1 or TRBD2 (5 bases each). V dropped 8 bases and J dropped 6 bases, with 26 bases sitting between them. The length of the CDR3 is 16 residues. CDR1 is MNHNS, CDR2 SASEGT, per germline. The CDR3 loop reads CASYNGAVATFGEQYF. Written as DNA, the CDR3 is TGTGCCAGCTACAACGGGGCGGTAGCTACATTCGGCGAGCAGTACTTC.

The genes are TRBV4-2 and TRBJ2-7; TRBD2 matches 7 bases. The CDR3 totals 13 residues. The trim removed 5 bases at V and 5 bases at J, leaving 6 bases unmatched. Germline CDR1 and CDR2: LGHNA and YNFKEQ. For the CDR3, the DNA is TGTGCCAGCAGCGTAGGTGGGGGGGACGAGCAGTACTTC. It specifies CASSVGGGDEQYF.

This clonotype appeared many times. V gene TRBV7-2 combines with J gene TRBJ2-5; 9 positions agree with TRBD2. Germline-derived CDR1 and CDR2 are SGHTA and FQGNSA. This CDR3 is built from 15 residues. The V and J ends lost 6 bases and 2 bases, in that order; junction bases with no gene match: 7. This chain's CDR3 is CASSVSGSWQETQYF. Written as DNA, the CDR3 is TGTGCCAGCAGTGTTAGCGGGAGCTGGCAAGAGACCCAGTACTTC.

The sample holds many counts of this clonotype. V gene TRBV24-1 combines with J gene TRBJ2-5, with TRBD2 matching 7 bases. This CDR3 is built from 15 residues. The junction had 4 bases not matched to a gene; V was cut back by 1 base and J by 3 bases. Germline CDR1 KGHDR, CDR2 SFDVKD. CDR3 coding DNA: TGTGCCACCAGTGATTTTGGTCTAGCGGAAGAGACCCAGTACTTC. This encodes CATSDFGLAEETQYF.

CDR3 protein: CASSPSGGWDGYTF. Written as DNA, the CDR3 is TGTGCCAGCAGCCCTTCGGGCGGCTGGGATGGCTACACCTTC. The chain joins TRBV7-9 to TRBJ1-2, with D uncertain. There are 14 residues in the CDR3. From germline, CDR1 is SEHNR and CDR2 FQNEAQ (reference sequence). V shed 5 bases and J shed 6 bases, with 16 bases lying between them.

This clonotype was seen a few times. The chain joins TRBV6-1 to TRBJ1-2, with 11 bases identical to TRBD1. The CDR3 loop spans 16 amino acids. The junction had 7 bases not matched to a gene; V was cut back by 5 bases and J by 2 bases. Per the germline V gene, CDR1 is MNHNS and CDR2 is SASEGT. CDR3 in DNA: TGTGCCAGCAGTCGGAGAGGACAGGGGGCGAACTATGGCTACACCTTC. Translating it yields CASSRRGQGANYGYTF.

This clonotype was picked up a small number of times. The rearrangement joins TRBV20-1 to TRBJ2-1; 13 positions match TRBD2. After removal of 5 bases from V and 0 bases from J, the junction contained 10 bases not matched to a gene. The CDR3 is made up of 18 amino acids. Germline values: CDR1 DFQATT, CDR2 SNEGSKA (reference sequence). The CDR3 DNA reads TGCAGTGCTCTCCTAACTAGCGGGAGGGCCTTCTCCTACAATGAGCAGTTCTTC. It translates to CSALLTSGRAFSYNEQFF.

The gene calls are TRBV5-1 and TRBJ2-7, with a tentative D call TRBD1 (5 bases). CDR3 length: 14 residues. Germline V CDR1 and CDR2: SGHRS, YFSETQ. V gave up 0 bases and J gave up 7 bases, with 14 bases separating them. The CDR3 nucleotides are TGCGCCAGCAGCTTGGTTCAGGGTGGTCGGGAGCAGTACTTC. Translating gives CASSLVQGGREQYF.

V usage is TRBV28 and J usage is TRBJ1-4, with TRBD1 identical over 7 bases. V shed 7 bases and J 5 bases; nucleotides not matched to a gene: 4. Germline V gene sequence: CDR1 MDHEN, CDR2 SYDVKM. This CDR3 is 13 amino acids long. The CDR3 reads CASMDRTNEKLFF. As DNA, the CDR3 is TGTGCCAGCATGGACAGGACAAATGAAAAACTGTTTTTT. Combining the CDR3 with reference TRBV28 and TRBJ1-4 gives the whole variable domain DVKVTQSSRYLVKRTGEKVFLECVQDMDHENMFWYRQDPGLGLRLIYFSYDVKMKEKGDIPEGYSVSREKKERFSLILESASTNQTSMYLCASMDRTNEKLFFGSGTQLSVL.

The J gene is TRBJ1-2, the V gene TRBV6-1; TRBD1 is a possible D gene (6 bases). Germline V gene lookup returns CDR1 MNHNS and CDR2 SASEGT. The CDR3 extends over 14 amino acids. Trimming pared 5 bases from V and 6 bases from J, leaving 16 bases between. This CDR3 is CASSPLGRGDGYTF. CDR3 nucleotides: TGTGCCAGCAGTCCCCTAGGGAGGGGGGATGGCTACACCTTC.

The chain carries TRBV6-2 or TRBV6-3 and TRBJ2-1, with 13 bases that match TRBD2. Germline V gene lookup returns CDR1 MNHEY and CDR2 SVGEGT. This CDR3 contains 13 residues. With V trimmed by 8 bases and J by 5 bases, 0 bases remained unmatched. The CDR3 nucleotides read TGTGCCAGCGGGACTAGCGGGAACAATGAGCAGTTCTTC. Translation gives CASGTSGNNEQFF.

This clonotype was recorded at least ten times. CDR3 protein: CASSISGSTETQYF. CDR3 DNA: TGTGCCAGCAGCATTAGCGGGAGCACAGAGACCCAGTACTTC. The chain is built from TRBV7-9 and TRBJ2-5; 9 bases align to TRBD2. V trimming: 5 bases; J trimming: 4 bases; junction bases outside the gene matches: 5. This CDR3 region has 14 residues. CDR1 is SEHNR and CDR2 is FQNEAQ in the germline V gene (reference sequence). The full variable domain, with the rest looked up from reference TRBV7-9 and TRBJ2-5, is DTGVSQNPRHKITKRGQNVTFRCDPISEHNRLYWYRQTLGQGPEFLTYFQNEAQLEKSRLLSDRFSAERPKGSFSTLEIQRTEQGDSAMYLCASSISGSTETQYFGPGTRLLVL.

This clonotype was counted between two and nine times. The chain is built from TRBV2 and TRBJ2-7; D gene unclear. V shed 5 bases and J shed 6 bases, with 14 bases lying between them. Germline V CDR1 and CDR2: SNHLY, FYNNEI. The CDR3 consists of 13 residues. The CDR3 spells CASSKEHQSEQYF. CDR3 coding DNA: TGTGCCAGCAGTAAGGAACACCAGTCCGAGCAGTACTTC.

This clonotype occurred many times. The chain recombines TRBV12-3 or TRBV12-4 with TRBJ2-5; D unclear. The CDR3 length is 11 residues. The germline V and J ends were trimmed by 5 bases and 1 base, with 2 bases remaining between them. The chain's CDR3 is CASSAQETQYF. CDR3 nucleotides: TGTGCCAGCAGTGCCCAAGAGACCCAGTACTTC.

The chain couples TRBV20-1 to TRBJ2-4, with D perhaps matching TRBD2 (6 bases). This CDR3 is 17 amino acids long. Germline assignment: CDR1 DFQATT and CDR2 SNEGSKA (reference sequence). Trimming removed 5 bases from V and 1 base from J, with 21 bases in between. CDR3 sequence reads: CSAGASALYLAKNIQYF. CDR3 nucleotides: TGCAGTGCTGGAGCTAGCGCCCTCTACTTGGCCAAAAACATTCAGTACTTC.

This chain connects TRBV20-1 to TRBJ2-3; TRBD1 agrees at 7 bases. Trimming took 1 base from V and 2 from J; bases not matched to a gene: 15. This CDR3 comprises 18 residues. CDR1 and CDR2 (germline): DFQATT, SNEGSKA (reference sequence). Here the CDR3 DNA reads TGCAGTGCTAGAGTATTACACCTGGACAGGTATATCACAGATACGCAGTATTTT. It encodes CSARVLHLDRYITDTQYF.

V usage is TRBV27 and J usage is TRBJ1-5; D possibly corresponds to TRBD1 (5 bases). CDR3 length: 18 residues. The germline V gene has CDR1 MNHEY and CDR2 SMNVEV (reference sequence). The ends were cut back, 4 bases at V and 4 bases at J, with 23 bases in the middle. The CDR3 DNA sequence: TGTGCCAGCAGTTCAGTAGCCCCCTCGGGGGTGGCGAATCAGCCCCAGCATTTT. Encoded protein: CASSSVAPSGVANQPQHF.

The genes are TRBV15 and TRBJ2-5; D might be TRBD1 (6 bases). Germline CDR1 and CDR2: LNHNV and YYDKDF (reference sequence). The CDR3 spans 13 residues. Trimming stripped 0 bases from V and 7 bases from J, with 9 bases between. CDR3 DNA: TGTGCCACCAGCAGAGAACAGGGAAGGACCCAGTACTTC. Residues: CATSREQGRTQYF.

A few counts support this clonotype. The V call is TRBV20-1, the J call TRBJ2-1; 11 positions agree with TRBD2. The length of the CDR3 is 15 residues. The ends lost 2 bases at V and 9 bases at J; junction bases unmatched: 9. Germline values: CDR1 DFQATT, CDR2 SNEGSKA (reference sequence). The CDR3 region is CSARFPSGGKPEQFF. In DNA form, the CDR3 reads TGCAGTGCTAGATTCCCTAGCGGGGGGAAACCTGAGCAGTTCTTC.

Many counts were recorded for this clonotype. The V and J genes are TRBV2 and TRBJ1-5; D unclear. Germline V gene data show CDR1 as SNHLY and CDR2 as FYNNEI. The CDR3 sequence is 13 residues long. The V end lost 6 bases, the J end lost 5 bases, and 11 bases lay between the germline ends. The DNA of the CDR3 is TGTGCCAGCAGAGTGGTAACCGATCAGCCCCAGCATTTT. Its translation is CASRVVTDQPQHF.

This clonotype turned up a few times. The chain has TRBV20-1 and TRBJ2-7, with D maybe TRBD1 (5 bases). This CDR3 is 12 amino acids long. V was trimmed by 3 bases and J by 3 bases, leaving 9 bases between them. From germline, CDR1 is DFQATT and CDR2 SNEGSKA (reference sequence). The CDR3, as DNA: TGCAGTGCTAGGAGACAGAACTACGAGCAGTACTTC. Its protein is CSARRQNYEQYF.

This clonotype was observed a handful of times. The CDR3 region has the DNA TGTGCCAGCAGCGACGGAGGGAGGGGACCCTATAATTCACCCCTCCACTTT. Translating gives CASSDGGRGPYNSPLHF. The rearrangement links TRBV9 to TRBJ1-6, with D possibly TRBD1 on 5 matching bases. Germline V lookup: CDR1 SGDLS, CDR2 YYNGEE. The germline V and J ends were trimmed by 3 bases and 2 bases, with 15 bases remaining between them. This CDR3 contains 17 residues.

The rearrangement links TRBV5-1 to TRBJ2-5; 7 bases match TRBD2. Trimming took 0 bases from V and 0 from J; bases not matched to a gene: 8. CDR1 SGHRS and CDR2 YFSETQ come from the germline V gene. The CDR3 consists of 17 residues. The CDR3 region has the DNA TGCGCCAGCAGCTTGGTACTAGACGGGGGGTACCAAGAGACCCAGTACTTC. It encodes CASSLVLDGGYQETQYF. The complete variable domain, with remaining parts taken from reference TRBV5-1 and TRBJ2-5, reads KAGVTQTPRYLIKTRGQQVTLSCSPISGHRSVSWYQQTPGQGLQFLFEYFSETQRNKGNFPGRFSGRQFSNSRSEMNVSTLELGDSALYLCASSLVLDGGYQETQYFGPGTRLLVL.